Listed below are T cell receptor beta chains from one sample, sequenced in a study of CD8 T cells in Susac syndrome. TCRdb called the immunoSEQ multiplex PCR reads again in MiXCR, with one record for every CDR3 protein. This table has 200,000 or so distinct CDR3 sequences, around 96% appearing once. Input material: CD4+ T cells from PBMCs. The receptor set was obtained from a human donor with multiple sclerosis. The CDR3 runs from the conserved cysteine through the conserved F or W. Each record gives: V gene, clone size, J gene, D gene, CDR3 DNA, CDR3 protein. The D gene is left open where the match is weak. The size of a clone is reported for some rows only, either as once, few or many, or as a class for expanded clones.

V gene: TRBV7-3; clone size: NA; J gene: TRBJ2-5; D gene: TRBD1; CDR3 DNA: TGTGCCAGCAGCAGAACCGGGACAGAAGAGACCCAGTACTTC; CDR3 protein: CASSRTGTEETQYF
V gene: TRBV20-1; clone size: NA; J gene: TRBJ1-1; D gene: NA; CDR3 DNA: TGCAGTGCTAGCTTTGGGACGGACACTGAAGCTTTCTTT; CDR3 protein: CSASFGTDTEAFF
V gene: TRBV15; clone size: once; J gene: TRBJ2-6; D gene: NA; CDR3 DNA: TGTGCCACCAGCAGAGGGGCTGGGGCCAACGTCCTGACTTTC; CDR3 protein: CATSRGAGANVLTF
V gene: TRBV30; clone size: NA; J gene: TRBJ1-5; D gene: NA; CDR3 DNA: TGTGCCTGGAGTGTTGGGAGCAATCAGCCCCAGCATTTT; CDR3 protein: CAWSVGSNQPQHF
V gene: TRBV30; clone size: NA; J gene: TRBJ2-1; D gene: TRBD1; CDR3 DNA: TGTGCCTGGAGTAAGGGACAGGGGGGAGGTAGGTTCTTC; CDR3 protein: CAWSKGQGGGRFF
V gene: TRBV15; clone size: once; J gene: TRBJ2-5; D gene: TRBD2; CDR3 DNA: TGTGCCACCAGCAGAGCGACTAGCGGGGGAACCCAAATCAGGGAGACCCAGTACTTC; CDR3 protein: CATSRATSGGTQIRETQYF
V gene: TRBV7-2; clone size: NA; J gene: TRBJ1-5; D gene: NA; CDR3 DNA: TGTGCCAGCAGCTTCTCATCGGGTTCCAATCAGCCCCAGCATTTT; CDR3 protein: CASSFSSGSNQPQHF
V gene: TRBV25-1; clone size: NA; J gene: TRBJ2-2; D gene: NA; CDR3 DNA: TGTGCCAGCCTGGCGACGGTGAACACCGGGGAGCTGTTTTTT; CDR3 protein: CASLATVNTGELFF
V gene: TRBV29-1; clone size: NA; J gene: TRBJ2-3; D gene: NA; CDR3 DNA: TGCAGCGTTGATTTAGGGTCCGATACGCAGTATTTT; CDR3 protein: CSVDLGSDTQYF
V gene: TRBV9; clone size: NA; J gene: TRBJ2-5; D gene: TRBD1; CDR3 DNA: TGTGCCAGCAGCGGGACAGGGAACGGAGAGACCCAGTACTTC; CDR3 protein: CASSGTGNGETQYF
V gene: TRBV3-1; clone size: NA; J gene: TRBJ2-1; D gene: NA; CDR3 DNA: TGTGCCAGCAGCCAAGACAGGGGTCAGTTCTTC; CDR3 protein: CASSQDRGQFF
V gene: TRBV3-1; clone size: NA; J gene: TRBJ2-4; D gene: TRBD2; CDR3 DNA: TGTGCCAGCAGCCTCGGGCTGCGGGGGGCGTTTTACATTCAGTACTTC; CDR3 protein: CASSLGLRGAFYIQYF
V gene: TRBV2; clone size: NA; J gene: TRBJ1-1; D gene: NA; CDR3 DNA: TGTGCCACCTTCCCAGGACTCTGGGCAGGTCACACTGAAGCTTTCTTT; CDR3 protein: CATFPGLWAGHTEAFF
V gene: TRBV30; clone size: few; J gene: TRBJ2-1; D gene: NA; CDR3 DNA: TGTGCCTGGAGAGGGGGAACCTACAATGAGCAGTTCTTC; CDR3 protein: CAWRGGTYNEQFF
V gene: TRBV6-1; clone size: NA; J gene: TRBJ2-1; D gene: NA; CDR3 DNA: TGTGCCAGCAGTACGGACAGTGCGGAGCAGTTCTTC; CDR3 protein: CASSTDSAEQFF
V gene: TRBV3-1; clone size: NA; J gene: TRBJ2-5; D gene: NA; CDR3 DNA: TGTGCCAGCAGCCAAGATGAGGGGCAGCCGTACCAAGAGACCCAGTACTTC; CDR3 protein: CASSQDEGQPYQETQYF
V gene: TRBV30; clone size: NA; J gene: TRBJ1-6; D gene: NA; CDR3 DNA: TGTGCCTGGACCAGGGATAATTCACCCCTCCACTTT; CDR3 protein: CAWTRDNSPLHF
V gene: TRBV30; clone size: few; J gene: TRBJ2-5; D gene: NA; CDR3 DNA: TGTGCCTGGAGTCTGAACAGACAAGAGACCCAGTACTTC; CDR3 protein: CAWSLNRQETQYF
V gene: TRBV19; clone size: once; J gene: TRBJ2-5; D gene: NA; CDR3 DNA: TGTGCCAGTAGTAGGCTAGCTCGGGAGACCCAGTACTTC; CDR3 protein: CASSRLARETQYF
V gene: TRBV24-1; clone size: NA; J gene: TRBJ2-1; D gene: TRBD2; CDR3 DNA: TGTGCCACCAGTGATTTTCCCACTAGCGGGAGGTTGGATGAGCAGTTCTTC; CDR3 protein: CATSDFPTSGRLDEQFF
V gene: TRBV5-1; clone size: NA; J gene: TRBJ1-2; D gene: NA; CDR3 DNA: TGCGCCAGCAGCTTGGACAGTACTAACTATGGCTACACCTTC; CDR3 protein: CASSLDSTNYGYTF
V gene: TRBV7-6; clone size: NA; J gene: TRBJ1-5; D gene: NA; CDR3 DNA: TGTGCCAGCAGCTTCGGGACGAATCAGCCCCAGCATTTT; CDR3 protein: CASSFGTNQPQHF
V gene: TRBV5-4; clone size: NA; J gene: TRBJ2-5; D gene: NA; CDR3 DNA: TGTGCCAGCAGCTTGCCCCGGAGCGAGACCCAGTACTTC; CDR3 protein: CASSLPRSETQYF
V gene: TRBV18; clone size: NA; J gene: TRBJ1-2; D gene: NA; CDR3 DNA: TGTGCCAGCTCACCAGGGGACTATGGCTACACCTTC; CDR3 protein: CASSPGDYGYTF
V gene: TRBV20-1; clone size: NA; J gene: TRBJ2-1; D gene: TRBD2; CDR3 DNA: TGCAGTGCCTGCGGGAGTAAGACCTACAATGAGCAGTTCTTC; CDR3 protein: CSACGSKTYNEQFF
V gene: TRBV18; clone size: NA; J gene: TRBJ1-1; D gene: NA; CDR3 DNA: TGTGCCAGCTCATCGGGACCGAAGAACACTGAAGCTTTCTTT; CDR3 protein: CASSSGPKNTEAFF
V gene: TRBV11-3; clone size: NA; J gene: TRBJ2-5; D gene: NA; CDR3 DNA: TGTGCCACCTCTAGGGGGGAAAAGACCCAGTACTTC; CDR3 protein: CATSRGEKTQYF
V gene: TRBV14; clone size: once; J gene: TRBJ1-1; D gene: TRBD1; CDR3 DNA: TGTGCCAGCAGAGATACCCCGGGACAGGGTATTACTAGGAGCACTGAAGCTTTCTTT; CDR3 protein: CASRDTPGQGITRSTEAFF
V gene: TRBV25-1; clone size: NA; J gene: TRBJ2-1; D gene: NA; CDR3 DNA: TGTGCCAGCCAGCCGGCTGTAGGGCTCTACAATGAGCAGTTCTTC; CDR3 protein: CASQPAVGLYNEQFF
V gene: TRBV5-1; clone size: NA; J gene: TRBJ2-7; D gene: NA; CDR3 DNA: TGCGCCAGCAACTCGCCGGGACGGGACTCCTACGAGCAGTACTTC; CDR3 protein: CASNSPGRDSYEQYF
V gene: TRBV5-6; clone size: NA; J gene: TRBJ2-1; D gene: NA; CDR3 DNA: TGTGCCAGCAGCTTGCTCTTCGGGGGTAGCTCCTACAATGAGCAGTTCTTC; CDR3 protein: CASSLLFGGSSYNEQFF
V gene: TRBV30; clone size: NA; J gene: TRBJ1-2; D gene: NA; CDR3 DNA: TGTGCCTGGAGTGTCTCCGGGCGATATGGCTACACCTTC; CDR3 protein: CAWSVSGRYGYTF
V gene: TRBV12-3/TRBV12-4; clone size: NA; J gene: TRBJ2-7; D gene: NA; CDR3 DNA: TGTGCCAGCAGTTTCAGGGTTAGTACGGATGAGCAGTACTTC; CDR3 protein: CASSFRVSTDEQYF
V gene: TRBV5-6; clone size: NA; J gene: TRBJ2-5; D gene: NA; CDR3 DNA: TGTGCCAGCAGCTTGGGGTTGACCCAGTACTTC; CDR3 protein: CASSLGLTQYF
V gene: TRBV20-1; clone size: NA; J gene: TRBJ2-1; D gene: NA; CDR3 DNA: TGCAGTGCTAGAGATGGGAGAAATCAGTTCTTC; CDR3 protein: CSARDGRNQFF
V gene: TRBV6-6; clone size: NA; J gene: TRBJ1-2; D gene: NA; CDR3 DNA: TGTGCCAGCAGTTACTCGAGTAGGACGGCTAACACCTTC; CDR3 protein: CASSYSSRTANTF
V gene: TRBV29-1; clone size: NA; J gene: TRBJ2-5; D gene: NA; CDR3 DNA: TGCAGCGTTCGACAGGCCTTAGGTACCCAGTACTTC; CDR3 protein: CSVRQALGTQYF
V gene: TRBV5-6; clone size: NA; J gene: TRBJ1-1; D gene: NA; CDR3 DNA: TGTGCCAGCAGCGCCGCCGTGAACACTGAAGCTTTCTTT; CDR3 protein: CASSAAVNTEAFF
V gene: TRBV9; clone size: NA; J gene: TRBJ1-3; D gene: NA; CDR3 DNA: TGTGCCAGCAGCGTAGAAAGCTTCGGAAACACCATATATTTT; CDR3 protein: CASSVESFGNTIYF
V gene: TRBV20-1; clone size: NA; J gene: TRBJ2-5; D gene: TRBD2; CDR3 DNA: TGCAGTGGAACGGCGGGGGGGCTGGAGACCCAGTACTTC; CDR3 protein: CSGTAGGLETQYF
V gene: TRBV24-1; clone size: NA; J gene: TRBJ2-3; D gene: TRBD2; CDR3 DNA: TGTGCCACCAGTGATTCCCGTCTAGCGGGAGCAGATACGCAGTATTTT; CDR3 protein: CATSDSRLAGADTQYF
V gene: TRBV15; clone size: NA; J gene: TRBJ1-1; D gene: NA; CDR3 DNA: TGTGCCACCAGCAGGGAATTTTGGAACACTGAAGCTTTCTTT; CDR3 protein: CATSREFWNTEAFF
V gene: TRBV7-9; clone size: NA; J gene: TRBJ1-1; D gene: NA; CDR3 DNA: TGTGCCAGCAGCTTCGGACAGAGAGCTTTCTTT; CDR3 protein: CASSFGQRAFF
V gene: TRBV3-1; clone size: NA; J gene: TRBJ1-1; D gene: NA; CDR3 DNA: TGTGCCAGCAGCCAGGACAACGTGAACACTGAAGCTTTCTTT; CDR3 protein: CASSQDNVNTEAFF
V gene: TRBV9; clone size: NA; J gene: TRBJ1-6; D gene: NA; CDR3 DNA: TGTGCCAGCAGCGTAGCTAATCAGGGAGTTAATTCACCCCTCCACTTT; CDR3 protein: CASSVANQGVNSPLHF